This is a list of T cell receptor beta chains from one sample in a study of B cell selection in AIRE deficiency. The protocol was immunoSEQ multiplex PCR, while the TCRdb copy is restricted to in-frame clones and leaves out a portion. The data hold roughly 24,000 clones, with around 96% observed a single time. Material for sequencing was CD4+CD127+ conventional T cells sorted from PBMCs. These receptors all stem from a human donor in good health. Both conserved end residues are trimmed from each CDR3. Clone size is not always given. Where it is, it says once, few, many or a class for expanded clones.

V: TRBV6-5
size: .
CDR3: ASSERASTDTQY

V: TRBV7-9
size: .
CDR3: ASSEESGHYVDTEAF

V: TRBV28
size: .
CDR3: ASSLNRDNYGYT

V: TRBV27
size: .
CDR3: ASSWGDTQY

V: TRBV29-1
size: .
CDR3: SVRRGAGGPDNEQF

V: TRBV7-7
size: .
CDR3: ASRQDSFTGELF

V: TRBV19
size: once
CDR3: ASDGGHFGNTIY

V: TRBV4-1
size: .
CDR3: ASSQEGTGSNYGYT

V: TRBV11-3
size: .
CDR3: ASSFPGQGYYEQY

V: TRBV2
size: .
CDR3: ASSPDLRAGELF

V: TRBV5-5
size: .
CDR3: ASSWDRAYEQY

V: TRBV6-1
size: .
CDR3: ASSREWGKTEAF

V: TRBV7-2
size: .
CDR3: ASSPRQYSNQPQH

V: TRBV28
size: .
CDR3: ASSFLAGDSQPQH

V: TRBV5-1
size: .
CDR3: ASRQGQSQETQY

V: TRBV5-1
size: .
CDR3: ASSLEAGNTEAF

V: TRBV6-1
size: .
CDR3: AVRRVGSYNSPLH

V: TRBV7-6
size: .
CDR3: ASSPNRDRAGSYNSPLH

V: TRBV2
size: .
CDR3: ASSEARGRGEQF

V: TRBV9
size: .
CDR3: ASSVGLAGADTQY

V: TRBV7-9
size: .
CDR3: ASSWGGETDTQY

V: TRBV7-9
size: once
CDR3: ASSLKGRELDTIY

V: TRBV2
size: .
CDR3: ASSYTGQETQY

V: TRBV2
size: once
CDR3: ASRRDGDYEQY

V: TRBV10-2
size: .
CDR3: ASSAGDRGSNQPQH

V: TRBV5-1
size: .
CDR3: ASSQTGVGMNTEAF

V: TRBV28
size: .
CDR3: ASNLEGAQYTEAF

V: TRBV5-6
size: .
CDR3: ASSPATDWGETQY

V: TRBV10-3
size: .
CDR3: AISDPHRGMNTEAF

V: TRBV11-2
size: .
CDR3: ASSLGGAGEAF

V: TRBV28
size: .
CDR3: ASETGAYEQY

V: TRBV27
size: .
CDR3: ASKPLAGAANTGELF

V: TRBV4-3
size: .
CDR3: ASSQEGPLNYGYT

V: TRBV5-1
size: .
CDR3: ASSLAPGTEETQY

V: TRBV6-1
size: .
CDR3: ASSVLDRYGYT

V: TRBV19
size: .
CDR3: ASSTSGGETQY

V: TRBV7-3
size: .
CDR3: ASSDQGGGTDTQY

V: TRBV7-9
size: .
CDR3: ASSLNSGGRTDTQY

V: TRBV28
size: .
CDR3: ASSDRSLYQETQY

V: TRBV6-6
size: .
CDR3: ASSYRTFEAF

V: TRBV5-1
size: .
CDR3: ASSLDGALLYNEQF

V: TRBV7-2
size: .
CDR3: ASSLATGESYT

V: TRBV19
size: .
CDR3: ASSIDPRQIYNEQF

V: TRBV11-3
size: .
CDR3: ASSSRNTEAF

V: TRBV2
size: .
CDR3: ASTLNRGLNTEAF

V: TRBV5-1
size: .
CDR3: ASSLETGGSYNEQF

V: TRBV5-4
size: once
CDR3: ASSSSGDEQY

V: TRBV15
size: .
CDR3: ATSRAKTDNYGYT

V: TRBV28
size: .
CDR3: ASISGTSYEQY

V: TRBV10-3
size: .
CDR3: AISVGTLNIQY

V: TRBV7-2
size: once
CDR3: ASSFSGIGTEAF

V: TRBV5-6
size: .
CDR3: ASTLGPPSAGNTIY